The rows below give T cell receptor beta chains drawn from one sample of a study of graft-versus-host responses after intestinal transplantation. Sequencing was performed with immunoSEQ multiplex PCR; in TCRdb, only in-frame clones are kept and a portion is missing. This sample has tens of thousands of clones, with roughly nine tenths found just once. These TCRs' antigens remain unknown. The sequencing used unstimulated CD8+ T cells sorted from spleen or lymph node cells, collected before intestinal transplant. The receptors here all came from a human donor who received an intestinal transplant. CDR3s include the opening cysteine and the closing phenylalanine or tryptophan. A D gene is named only where the DNA matches it firmly. Clone size is not always given. Where it is, it says once, few, many or a class for expanded clones.

abundance | d_gene | j_gene | v_gene | CDR3aa | CDR3nt
NA | NA | TRBJ2-2 | TRBV27 | CASSSRRENTGELFF | TGTGCCAGCAGTTCCCGTCGAGAGAACACCGGGGAGCTGTTTTTT
NA | NA | TRBJ2-2 | TRBV19 | CASCSETAFSGELFF | TGTGCCAGTTGCAGTGAGACAGCTTTTTCCGGGGAGCTGTTTTTT
NA | TRBD2 | TRBJ2-3 | TRBV9 | CASSPPLAGGEADTQYF | TGTGCCAGCAGCCCCCCACTAGCGGGAGGAGAGGCAGATACGCAGTATTTT
once | NA | TRBJ2-3 | TRBV9 | CASSVARGGTDTQYF | TGTGCCAGCAGCGTAGCCAGGGGAGGCACAGATACGCAGTATTTT
NA | NA | TRBJ1-3 | TRBV28 | CASSLSGDTIYF | TGTGCCAGCAGTTTATCCGGGGACACCATATATTTT
NA | NA | TRBJ2-1 | TRBV28 | CASMRILAQPFF | TGTGCCAGCATGAGGATACTAGCCCAGCCCTTCTTC
NA | NA | TRBJ1-1 | TRBV5-1 | CASSLLLHSPEAFF | TGCGCCAGCAGCTTGCTTTTGCACAGCCCTGAAGCTTTCTTT
NA | NA | TRBJ1-1 | TRBV5-5 | CASSLRGLNTEAFF | TGTGCCAGCAGCCTTCGAGGGTTGAACACTGAAGCTTTCTTT
NA | TRBD1 | TRBJ2-7 | TRBV6-1 | CASSGTGLSYEQYF | TGTGCCAGCAGTGGGACAGGCCTTAGTTACGAGCAGTACTTC
NA | NA | TRBJ2-2 | TRBV9 | CASTGSDGAGELFF | TGTGCCAGCACAGGATCCGACGGGGCCGGGGAGCTGTTTTTT
NA | TRBD2 | TRBJ2-5 | TRBV30 | CAWRTSGLQETQYF | TGTGCCTGGCGGACTAGCGGGTTACAAGAGACCCAGTACTTC
NA | NA | TRBJ2-4 | TRBV7-9 | CASSQQGRGTKNIQYF | TGTGCCAGCAGCCAACAGGGGCGCGGGACCAAAAACATTCAGTACTTC
NA | NA | TRBJ2-7 | TRBV9 | CASSVGEASYEQYF | TGTGCCAGCAGCGTGGGGGAGGCCTCCTACGAGCAGTACTTC
NA | NA | TRBJ1-5 | TRBV11-2 | CASSLVETVYNQPQHF | TGTGCCAGCAGCTTAGTCGAGACAGTCTATAATCAGCCCCAGCATTTT
NA | NA | TRBJ2-2 | TRBV7-8 | CASSLDRRPPTGELFF | TGTGCCAGCAGCTTAGACAGACGGCCACCCACCGGGGAGCTGTTTTTT
NA | TRBD1 | TRBJ1-1 | TRBV7-9 | CASSLTGGYTEAFF | TGTGCCAGCAGCTTAACAGGGGGGTATACTGAAGCTTTCTTT
few | NA | TRBJ2-2 | TRBV7-6 | CASSPQGPEHRGAVF | TGTGCCAGCAGCCCACAGGGCCCAGAACACCGGGGAGCTGTTTTT
NA | NA | TRBJ2-7 | TRBV9 | CASNPSGGDYEQYF | TGTGCCAGCAACCCAAGCGGAGGTGACTACGAGCAGTACTTC
NA | NA | TRBJ2-1 | TRBV2 | CASSDNNEQFF | TGTGCCAGCAGTGACAACAATGAGCAGTTCTTC
NA | NA | TRBJ1-1 | TRBV18 | CASSPNELAEAFF | TGTGCCAGCTCACCGAATGAGCTTGCTGAAGCTTTCTTT
few | NA | TRBJ2-2 | TRBV6-6 | CASLGGTGELFF | TGTGCCAGCCTAGGGGGCACCGGGGAGCTGTTTTTT
NA | TRBD2 | TRBJ2-5 | TRBV7-2 | CASSSLTHSGGGETQYF | TGTGCCAGCAGCTCCCTTACTCATAGCGGGGGGGGCGAGACCCAGTACTTC
NA | NA | TRBJ1-1 | TRBV5-6 | CASSLTGMDTEAFF | TGTGCCAGCAGCTTAACAGGGATGGACACTGAAGCTTTCTTT
NA | TRBD1 | TRBJ2-3 | TRBV9 | CASSRGGRETDTQYF | TGTGCCAGCAGCCGAGGGGGCAGGGAAACAGATACGCAGTATTTT